Listed below are T cell receptor beta chains from one sample, sequenced in a study of T cells after yellow fever vaccination. TCRdb itself ran the 5' RACE reads through MiXCR, one entry per CDR3 protein. Among roughly 520,000 distinct CDR3 sequences listed, 20% to 25% were seen once. The sequencing here drew on PBMCs, taken 20 to 25 days after the first yellow fever vaccination. The receptors derive from a man aged 18 to 30 who received the YFV17D yellow fever vaccine. CDR3s include the opening cysteine and the closing phenylalanine or tryptophan.

v_call	cdr3_aa
TRBV5-1	CASSLDRVDETQYF
TRBV11-2	CASSRDTTTDTQYF
TRBV4-3	CASSLTGPQTSTDTQYF
TRBV6-5	CASTPGGGELFF
TRBV7-3	CASSPSSGYNEQFF
TRBV7-2	CASSLARGDVTDTQYF
TRBV21-1	CASSKVGRGLFEGYTF
TRBV7-2	CASSLEVPFSGNTIYF
TRBV10-3	CAISVNREPSGNTIYF
TRBV11-1	CASSSLTGSGTEAFF
TRBV27	CASKEGTSAIQETQYF
TRBV5-1	CPSSLVTSGGNANEQFF
TRBV5-1	CASSLDNGGAKNIQYF
TRBV10-3	CAISDEGRITDTQYF
TRBV6-1	CASRDRGGGELFF
TRBV6-2/TRBV6-3	CASSYSIQPQHF
TRBV24-1	CATSDLDFFGELFF
TRBV11-2	CASSRGTGHTEAFF
TRBV12-3/TRBV12-4	CASSPGQHYNEQFF
TRBV6-5	CASGNRGPSFSQETQYF
TRBV7-2	CASSPSVGADSGELFF
TRBV7-3	CASSLRGQGADEQYF
TRBV6-2/TRBV6-3	CASSQEQGDEQYF
TRBV6-2/TRBV6-3	CAGAVGLADQETQYF
TRBV12-5	CASGLGQGLNTEAFF
TRBV3-1	CASSQGGGESQPQHF
TRBV9	CASSGGGGRGSPLHF
TRBV12-3/TRBV12-4	CASSLFPNEQFF
TRBV6-1	CASRLTGAGNIQYF
TRBV5-1	CASRPDALARPETQYF
TRBV21-1	CASSSPSSDKQETSSYNEQFF
TRBV6-5	CAAVPQAAGSQPQHF
TRBV7-9	CASSLKSDTEAFF
TRBV15	CATSRIHNEQFF
TRBV5-1	CASSNYRDSNEQFF
TRBV28	CASSLTKTQETQYF
TRBV6-5	CASSNTLEQERFF
TRBV6-2/TRBV6-3	CASSYGARNLHF
TRBV7-3	CASSALGGLYSPLHF
TRBV19	CASTSWERTGELFF
TRBV3-1	CASSQDISGANVLTF